These T cell receptor beta chains were read from a single sample in a study of vaccination effects on CD4 cells after COVID-19. Assay used: immunoSEQ multiplex PCR; TCRdb lists only in-frame clones, some missing. The sample records around 79,000 clones, about 78% being singletons. No antigen is known for these receptors. The starting material was CD4+ T cells from PBMCs cultured with SARS-CoV-2 spike peptides, obtained before COVID-19 vaccination. These TCRs come from a human donor who received a COVID-19 vaccine. Each CDR3 is given with its conserved first and last residue. Clone size is stated in some rows and not others, as once, few, many or a class when expanded.

V,size,CDR3
TRBV30,-,CAWSKKDREGYGYTF
TRBV6-6,-,CASSYSFGQGNEKLFF
TRBV9,-,CASTSPRDTGELFF
TRBV4-1,-,CASSPWTSLGTQYF
TRBV3-1/TRBV3-2,-,CASSQDRGRGGQETQYF
TRBV4-1,-,CASSQDDPLAAGANVLTF
TRBV18,-,CASSPQGEFYGYTF
TRBV2,-,CAEVREVDTEAFF
TRBV4-3,few,CASSQDRFKPQHF
TRBV12-3/TRBV12-4,-,CASSFGNQPQHF
TRBV11-3,once,CASSLEGSLSYNEQFF
TRBV11-1,-,CASSPLWRGRTGELFF
TRBV4-1,-,CASSQVFLGTGSTDTQYF
TRBV6-2/TRBV6-3,few,CASSDRDRGQTGELFF
TRBV5-1,-,CASSLAGPGTGGNYGYTF
TRBV28,-,CASSSLPTQTRDTF
TRBV28,-,CASSLYSPETQYF
TRBV4-1,-,CASSQGGGGIYGYTF
TRBV5-1,-,CASSLARITSGGYTGELFF
TRBV24-1,-,CATSDFQTVYFQPQHF
TRBV6-1,-,CASSDRVTNYGYTF
TRBV5-1,-,CASSLALNTGELFF
TRBV7-2,-,CASSPGRGRATEAFF
TRBV30,once,CAWSVLLKVNTEAFF
TRBV7-9,-,CASSLGRQGAITGELFF
TRBV6-5,-,CASSKYTEAFF
TRBV5-5,-,CASSLDGTLSPLHF
TRBV5-1,-,CASSGGVLAAKDTQYF
TRBV9,few,CASSVRQDPNYGYTF
TRBV4-1,-,CASSQDTSGGYNEQFF
TRBV28,-,CASSRQTEAFF
TRBV29-1,-,CSVEGGGAGYGYTF
TRBV7-2,-,CASSPAKGTNTGELFF
TRBV6-5,-,CASSYGQVVQGEQFF
TRBV9,-,CASSVGLSSGNTIYF